This TCR beta chain came from a study of blood T cell repertoires in COVID-19. Study background: Both acute and convalescent COVID-19 samples were obtained from the United States, Italy and Spain. T cells, B-cell-depleted T cells, or PBMCs provided the cDNA or gDNA that served as material.

This CDR3 has 14 amino acids. V shed 5 bases and J 1 base; nucleotides not matched to a gene: 3. The germline V gene has CDR1 MNHNY and CDR2 SVGAGI (reference sequence). Per the original data handling: It was from reference gene primer amplification that nucleated cell counts were estimated. Measured with immunoSEQ multiplex PCR; TCRdb has only the in-frame clones, and not every one. V and J calls and clone size follow that table, whereas D and trimming were derived from the DNA. This sample carries roughly 120,000 clones, roughly four fifths of them seen once, and the ten largest clones take 7.5%. The rearrangement joins TRBV6-6 to TRBJ1-1, with 8 bases aligning to TRBD1. The clonotype comes from a man aged 65 to 79 with active or convalescent COVID-19. Sequencing used peripheral blood. The CDR3 DNA reads TGTGCCAGCAGTACTGGGACAGGGAACACTGAAGCTTTCTTT. As protein: CASSTGTGNTEAFF.